This is a list of T cell receptor beta chains from one sample in a study of cytomegalovirus exposure and HLA in healthy donors. TCRdb's table, derived via immunoSEQ multiplex PCR, lists solely in-frame clones and lacks some. Here the sample spans more than 110,000 clones, roughly 90% being singletons. Sequencing used PBMCs. These receptors came from a man younger than 35 in good health and CMV-seronegative. Each CDR3 is given with its conserved first and last residue. The D gene is left open where the match is weak. Size is stated for part of the rows, as once, few or many counts, or as a class when the clone is expanded.

D gene,V gene,clone size,J gene,CDR3 protein,CDR3 DNA
TRBD1,TRBV6-5,-,TRBJ2-5,CASSLLTGTAQETQYF,TGTGCCAGCAGTTTGTTGACAGGGACCGCCCAAGAGACCCAGTACTTC
-,TRBV5-1,-,TRBJ1-5,CASSFAVNQPQHF,TGCGCCAGCAGCTTCGCAGTCAATCAGCCCCAGCATTTT
-,TRBV11-2,once,TRBJ2-1,CASSTGFFRSYNEQFF,TGTGCCAGCAGCACGGGATTCTTCCGGTCCTACAATGAGCAGTTCTTC
TRBD1,TRBV18,-,TRBJ1-1,CASSPPGRGGMSTEAFF,TGTGCCAGCTCACCACCCGGTAGAGGGGGCATGAGTACTGAAGCTTTCTTT
TRBD1,TRBV2,-,TRBJ1-1,CASGGQANTEAFF,TGTGCCAGCGGGGGACAGGCCAACACTGAAGCTTTCTTT
-,TRBV2,-,TRBJ2-3,CASSSGVDTQYF,TGTGCCAGCAGTTCAGGGGTGGATACGCAGTATTTT
-,TRBV30,-,TRBJ2-7,CAWSRAGWGGEQYF,TGTGCCTGGAGTAGGGCGGGATGGGGAGGCGAGCAGTACTTC
-,TRBV16,-,TRBJ1-1,CASSLQQGSTEAFF,TGTGCCAGCAGCCTCCAGCAGGGTAGCACTGAAGCTTTCTTT
TRBD2,TRBV6-1,-,TRBJ2-7,CASSEVLAGPSSPDYEQYF,TGTGCCAGCAGTGAAGTCCTAGCGGGACCCTCTTCCCCGGACTACGAGCAGTACTTC
-,TRBV2,few,TRBJ1-3,CASRTGSGNTIYF,TGTGCCAGCAGGACAGGCTCTGGAAACACCATATATTTT
TRBD1,TRBV4-1,few,TRBJ2-5,CASRRTGYQETQYF,TGCGCCAGCAGGCGGACAGGCTACCAAGAGACCCAGTACTTC
-,TRBV5-1,-,TRBJ2-3,CASSFSRSTDTQYF,TGCGCCAGCAGCTTTTCCAGGTCCACAGATACGCAGTATTTT
TRBD1,TRBV19,once,TRBJ2-6,CASSIGQGALGANVLTF,TGTGCCAGTAGTATCGGGCAGGGGGCGCTTGGGGCCAACGTCCTGACTTTC
-,TRBV13,-,TRBJ1-2,CASSLRESQRVYGYTF,TGTGCCAGCAGCCTTCGGGAGTCCCAAAGGGTCTATGGCTACACCTTC
TRBD1,TRBV4-1,-,TRBJ1-2,CASSQLLGTVYYGYTF,TGCGCCAGCAGCCAATTACTCGGGACAGTCTACTATGGCTACACCTTC
-,TRBV10-3,-,TRBJ1-1,CAISETLDTEAFF,TGTGCCATCAGTGAGACACTAGACACTGAAGCTTTCTTT
TRBD1,TRBV6-1,-,TRBJ1-3,CASSGNRGEWGNTIYF,TGTGCCAGCAGTGGAAACAGGGGCGAGTGGGGAAACACCATATATTTT
-,TRBV4-1,-,TRBJ1-6,CASSHIQGNSPLHF,TGCGCCAGCAGCCATATTCAGGGGAATTCACCCCTCCACTTT
-,TRBV5-1,-,TRBJ2-3,CASSLWQSSTDTQYF,TGCGCCAGCAGCTTGTGGCAGTCTAGCACAGATACGCAGTATTTT
-,TRBV9,-,TRBJ2-2,CASSTPGGGLDTGELFF,TGTGCCAGCAGCACGCCCGGTGGAGGGCTCGACACCGGGGAGCTGTTTTTT
-,TRBV19,few,TRBJ2-2,CASSIGGAGELFF,TGTGCCAGTAGTATAGGCGGGGCCGGGGAGCTGTTTTTT
-,TRBV2,-,TRBJ2-1,CASSELRGYNEQFF,TGTGCCAGCAGCGAACTCAGGGGCTACAATGAGCAGTTCTTC
TRBD1,TRBV28,-,TRBJ2-5,CASSFTGGETQYF,TGTGCCAGCAGTTTCACAGGGGGAGAGACCCAGTACTTC
-,TRBV5-1,-,TRBJ1-4,CASSFTGPPTNEKLFF,TGCGCCAGCAGCTTTACAGGGCCACCAACTAATGAAAAACTGTTTTTT
-,TRBV15,once,TRBJ2-7,CATSRDWGFEYF,TGTGCCACCAGCAGAGACTGGGGCTTCGAGTACTTC
-,TRBV11-1,-,TRBJ2-3,CASSTRGGLTDTQYF,TGTGCCAGCAGTACGAGGGGGGGGCTGACAGATACGCAGTATTTT
TRBD2,TRBV5-1,-,TRBJ2-7,CASSLTSGSHEQYF,TGCGCCAGCAGCTTGACTAGCGGGAGCCACGAGCAGTACTTC
-,TRBV18,-,TRBJ2-2,CASSPGQRSGELFF,TGTGCCAGCTCACCGGGACAAAGATCCGGGGAGCTGTTTTTT
TRBD2,TRBV30,-,TRBJ2-1,CAWSVGTSGSNEQFF,TGTGCCTGGAGTGTAGGGACTAGCGGATCTAATGAGCAGTTCTTC
-,TRBV9,-,TRBJ2-3,CASSVGDTDTQYF,TGTGCCAGCAGCGTAGGAGACACAGATACGCAGTATTTT
TRBD2,TRBV18,-,TRBJ2-3,CASSRLAGGDTQYF,TGTGCCAGCTCACGACTAGCGGGAGGAGATACGCAGTATTTT
TRBD1,TRBV19,-,TRBJ1-1,CASSTRQGRAFF,TGTGCCAGTAGTACCCGACAGGGGAGAGCTTTCTTT
-,TRBV6-6,once,TRBJ2-5,CASSYMRSEETQYF,TGTGCCAGCAGTTACATGAGGTCGGAAGAGACCCAGTACTTC
TRBD1,TRBV2,-,TRBJ2-5,CASNEGHRGQETQYF,TGTGCCAGCAATGAGGGCCACAGGGGCCAAGAGACCCAGTACTTC
-,TRBV5-6,-,TRBJ2-7,CASSLSDRSIYEQYF,TGTGCCAGCAGCTTGAGCGACAGGAGTATCTACGAGCAGTACTTC
-,TRBV13,-,TRBJ2-2,CASSLSGIGELFF,TGTGCCAGCAGCTTATCAGGGATCGGGGAGCTGTTTTTT
TRBD1,TRBV18,-,TRBJ2-5,CASSAGDRPQETQYF,TGTGCCAGCTCAGCAGGGGACAGGCCGCAAGAGACCCAGTACTTC
TRBD2,TRBV9,-,TRBJ2-3,CASSPIAGGPTDTQYF,TGTGCCAGCAGCCCGATAGCGGGAGGCCCCACAGATACGCAGTATTTT
TRBD1,TRBV5-6,-,TRBJ2-1,CASSPPGQGAASNEQFF,TGTGCCAGCAGCCCCCCCGGACAGGGTGCGGCCAGCAATGAGCAGTTCTTC
TRBD1,TRBV5-5,-,TRBJ2-2,CASSTGTGGTGELFF,TGTGCCAGCAGCACCGGGACAGGGGGCACCGGGGAGCTGTTTTTT
-,TRBV5-1,-,TRBJ1-2,CASSQQGFGGYTF,TGCGCCAGCAGCCAACAGGGTTTCGGTGGCTACACCTTC
TRBD2,TRBV2,-,TRBJ2-7,CASSESGSRFEQYF,TGTGCCAGCAGTGAAAGCGGGAGCAGGTTCGAGCAGTACTTC
TRBD1,TRBV11-3,-,TRBJ1-6,CASSPRTGDRFSYNSPLHF,TGTGCCAGCAGCCCGCGGACAGGGGATAGATTTTCCTATAATTCACCCCTCCACTTT
-,TRBV19,-,TRBJ1-2,CASSIWPTGSNWGYTF,TGTGCCAGTAGTATCTGGCCCACAGGATCGAATTGGGGCTACACCTTC
-,TRBV6-1,-,TRBJ1-5,CASSESGLNQPQHF,TGTGCCAGCAGTGAATCCGGTCTTAATCAGCCCCAGCATTTT
TRBD2,TRBV7-2,-,TRBJ2-1,CASSSKARESSNEQFF,TGTGCCAGCAGCTCCAAGGCGCGGGAGTCCAGCAATGAGCAGTTCTTC
-,TRBV11-2,-,TRBJ2-7,CASSFLGGDFDEQYF,TGTGCCAGCAGCTTTTTAGGTGGGGACTTCGACGAGCAGTACTTC
-,TRBV5-6,once,TRBJ1-4,CASSPGQTTNEKLFF,TGTGCCAGCAGCCCGGGACAAACAACTAATGAAAAACTGTTTTTT
TRBD1,TRBV9,-,TRBJ2-5,CASSPRTGEETQYF,TGTGCCAGCAGCCCCAGGACAGGAGAAGAGACCCAGTACTTC
-,TRBV7-9,few,TRBJ1-2,CASSLDRGWDGYTF,TGTGCCAGCAGCCTAGATAGGGGCTGGGATGGCTACACCTTC
TRBD1,TRBV11-2,-,TRBJ1-1,CASSLVRGQKLEAFF,TGTGCCAGCAGCTTAGTTCGGGGACAGAAACTTGAAGCTTTCTTT
-,TRBV5-5,-,TRBJ2-5,CASSEMRSRETQYF,TGTGCCAGCAGCGAAATGAGAAGCCGAGAGACCCAGTACTTC
-,TRBV28,once,TRBJ2-7,CASSLSPRAKPEQYF,TGTGCCAGCAGTTTATCGCCCAGGGCAAAGCCCGAGCAGTACTTC
TRBD1,TRBV18,-,TRBJ2-1,CASSPQKGADYNEQFF,TGTGCCAGCTCACCACAAAAGGGGGCGGACTACAATGAGCAGTTCTTC
TRBD1,TRBV4-1,-,TRBJ1-4,CASSQDEGAVANEKLFF,TGCGCCAGCAGCCAAGATGAGGGGGCGGTGGCTAATGAAAAACTGTTTTTT
-,TRBV7-9,few,TRBJ2-7,CASSSTTRRYEQYF,TGTGCCAGCAGCTCGACGACTCGCCGCTACGAGCAGTACTTC
-,TRBV6-5,-,TRBJ2-7,CASSYSTGESYEQYF,TGTGCCAGCAGTTACTCCACCGGGGAGTCCTACGAGCAGTACTTC
-,TRBV2,-,TRBJ1-1,CASIRDNLNTEAFF,TGTGCCAGCATTAGGGACAACCTGAACACTGAAGCTTTCTTT
-,TRBV7-6,-,TRBJ2-1,CASSQRLGSYNEQFF,TGTGCCAGCAGTCAGCGTCTCGGGTCCTACAATGAGCAGTTCTTC